This entry concerns a single T cell receptor (beta chain). Its target antigen remains unknown. Base qualities are not recorded, but no much larger clone differs from it by a single base. The donors were included in the validation cohort of 90 to 150 subjects, a group kept apart from the approximately 670-subject first cohort. V is cut by 8 bases and J by 3 bases, and the space between the germline ends is 8 bases. The germline V gene yields SNHLY for CDR1 and FYNNEI for CDR2. Counted from cysteine to phenylalanine, this CDR3 has 11 amino acids. The CDR3 DNA has 33 bases and is translated from base 1. The data were taken from a study of cytomegalovirus exposure and HLA in healthy donors (dated by TCRdb to 2015 to 2018). Background on the whole study: The roughly 650 repertoires of the first cohort and the 120 validation repertoires were produced on the same platform, according to a later analysis. To predict cytomegalovirus infection status, the study brought together high-throughput TCR immunosequencing, statistical association of individual TCRs with disease status, and machine learning. The aim of the study was to test whether cataloging public T cell receptors could identify signatures of past pathogen exposure. Along with the approximately 700-subject first cohort, a separate validation cohort of over 90 different subjects was used. The investigation overall reported the following: The classifier was reported to diagnose cytomegalovirus status with high specificity and sensitivity in both the original and validation cohorts. The study listed approximately 150 TCR beta chains as associated with cytomegalovirus. In a later analysis, TCRs clustered in the first cohort were found to also tend to co-occur in the 130 or so validation repertoires, with approximately 95% of cluster scores above 0. Most TCR sequences were seen in very few donors, while some public TCRs were found in many individuals. A later analysis had no HLA typing for the validation cohort, so co-occurrence there was scored across all 130 or so repertoires. The authors suggested that the approach could potentially be generalized to other disease states and immunological phenotypes. In vitro tests confirmed that a few of the cytomegalovirus-associated TCR beta chains recognize cytomegalovirus antigens.

The library was made by the immunoSEQ multiplex PCR assay. In the original analysis: A statistical classification framework was developed to diagnose cytomegalovirus status using the catalog of TCR beta chain sequences. Not all clones reach the TCRdb copy of this immuneACCESS table, which keeps in-frame sequences only. Checked studies attribute under half of the gap to unresolved V genes and leave the rest unexplained. V and J calls plus clone size are reproduced from that table; the DNA served to infer D and trimming. Present in this sample are 120,000 or so clones, approximately 89% of which were seen just once. 1.5% to 2% of the sample rests with the top ten.

The TCR originated in a man aged 18 to 29 in good health and CMV-seronegative. In this chain, TRBV2 is recombined with TRBJ2-7, with the identity of the D gene unclear. Material: PBMCs. The DNA sequence reads TGTGCCAGCGGGCTTGACTACGAGCAGTACTTC. It codes for CASGLDYEQYF. The CDR3 plus the reference TRBV2 and TRBJ2-7 genes for the other parts give the full variable domain: EPEVTQTPSHQVTQMGQEVILRCVPISNHLYFYWYRQILGQKVEFLVSFYNNEISEKSEIFDDQFSVERPDGSNFTLKIRSTKLEDSAMYFCASGLDYEQYFGPGTRLTVT.